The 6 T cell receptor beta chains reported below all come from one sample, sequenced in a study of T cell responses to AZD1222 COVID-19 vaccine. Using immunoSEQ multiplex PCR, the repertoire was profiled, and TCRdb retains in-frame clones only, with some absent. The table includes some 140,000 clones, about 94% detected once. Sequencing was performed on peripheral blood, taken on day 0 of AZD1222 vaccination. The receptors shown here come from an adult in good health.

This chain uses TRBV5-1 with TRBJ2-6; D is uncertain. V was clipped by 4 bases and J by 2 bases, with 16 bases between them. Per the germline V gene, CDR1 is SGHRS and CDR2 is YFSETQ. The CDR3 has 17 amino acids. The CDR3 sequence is CASSADIQLAGANVLTF. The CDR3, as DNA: TGCGCCAGCAGCGCTGACATTCAGCTGGCTGGGGCCAACGTCCTGACTTTC.

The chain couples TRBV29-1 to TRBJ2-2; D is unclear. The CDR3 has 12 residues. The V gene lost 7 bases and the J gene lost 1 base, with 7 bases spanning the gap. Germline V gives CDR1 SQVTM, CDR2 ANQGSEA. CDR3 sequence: CSGHGNTGELFF. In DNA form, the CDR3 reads TGCAGCGGTCATGGGAACACCGGGGAGCTGTTTTTT.

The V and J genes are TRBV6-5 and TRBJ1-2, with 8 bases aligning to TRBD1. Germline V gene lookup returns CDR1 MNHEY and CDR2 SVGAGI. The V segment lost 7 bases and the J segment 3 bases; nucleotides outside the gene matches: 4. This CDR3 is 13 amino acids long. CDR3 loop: CASTQGADYGYTF. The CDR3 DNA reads TGTGCCAGCACCCAGGGGGCAGACTATGGCTACACCTTC.

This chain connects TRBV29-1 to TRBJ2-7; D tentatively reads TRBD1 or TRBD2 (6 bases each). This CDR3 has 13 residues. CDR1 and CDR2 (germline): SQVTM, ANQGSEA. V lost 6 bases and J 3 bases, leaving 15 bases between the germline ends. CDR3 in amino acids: CSVRGAGNYEQYF. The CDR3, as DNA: TGCAGCGTAAGGGGGGCGGGAAACTACGAGCAGTACTTC.

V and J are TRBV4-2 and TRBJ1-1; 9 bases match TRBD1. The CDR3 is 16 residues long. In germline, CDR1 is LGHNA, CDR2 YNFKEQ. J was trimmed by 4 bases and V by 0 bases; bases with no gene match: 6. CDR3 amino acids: CASSQDTGGRSTEAFF. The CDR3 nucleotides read TGTGCCAGCAGCCAAGATACAGGGGGCCGGAGCACTGAAGCTTTCTTT.

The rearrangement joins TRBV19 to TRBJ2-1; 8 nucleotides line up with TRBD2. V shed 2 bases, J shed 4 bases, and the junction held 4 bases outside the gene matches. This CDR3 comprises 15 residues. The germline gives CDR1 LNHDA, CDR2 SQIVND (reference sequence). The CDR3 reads CASSITLAVYNEQFF. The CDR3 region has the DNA TGTGCCAGTAGTATAACACTAGCGGTGTACAATGAGCAGTTCTTC.